This T cell receptor beta chain was obtained from a study of graft-versus-host responses after intestinal transplantation. Study information: Among the recipients, transplants were multivisceral, liver-intestinal, or isolated intestinal.

Germline V gene data show CDR1 as SEHNR and CDR2 as FQNEAQ (reference sequence). Trimming stripped 0 bases from V and 7 bases from J, with 22 bases between. There are 18 residues in the CDR3. Here immunoSEQ multiplex PCR was the method, and the copy in TCRdb shows in-frame clones only, minus some. Here the sample spans 40,000 or so clones, roughly 90% being singletons. This TCR came from a human patient who received an intestinal transplant, so some T cells may come from the graft donor. This material consisted of PBMCs, taken around 270 days after transplant. The chain links TRBV7-9 to TRBJ2-1; D possibly matches TRBD1 or TRBD2 (6 bases each). The CDR3 DNA reads as TGTGCCAGCAGCTTAGCCAGGGGAGGAGGAAGTGGCCCAAATGAGCAGTTCTTC. This gives the protein CASSLARGGGSGPNEQFF.